The 5 T cell receptor beta chains reported below all come from one sample, sequenced in a study of T-cell reconstitution after alpha-beta-depleted transplantation in children. Preparation of the TCRbeta library involved a method that used unique molecular identifiers. TCRdb analysed the PCR reads with MiXCR anew, one entry per CDR3 protein. The sample consists of a few hundred thousand distinct CDR3 sequences, 11% of them appearing once. This material consisted of PBMCs from the stem cell graft donor, taken from the stem cell graft. Every receptor here comes from a human donor who donated a stem cell graft to a child with acute myeloid leukemia.

This clonotype came up a few times. The rearrangement links TRBV12-3 or TRBV12-4 to TRBJ2-3; D is tentatively TRBD1 or TRBD2 (5 bases each). The CDR3 is 15 residues long. The V end was cut by 4 bases, the J end by 8 bases, with 19 bases between. CDR3 in DNA: TGTGCCAGCAGTTCCCGGGACCCGGCGACGGGTACGCAGTATTTT. The encoded protein is CASSSRDPATGTQYF.

This clonotype was recorded a few times. CDR3 DNA sequence: TGTGCCAGCAGTCGGCGCAGGGGGATAGAGCAGCCCCAGCATTTT. Translated, it gives CASSRRRGIEQPQHF. This rearrangement joins TRBV6-1 to TRBJ1-5; 7 positions agree with TRBD1. Trimming removed 5 bases from V and 7 bases from J; junction bases left unmatched: 11. The CDR3 spans 15 residues. Germline V gene sequence: CDR1 MNHNS, CDR2 SASEGT.

This clonotype was found a few times. The chain couples TRBV2 to TRBJ2-5; no clear D. The length of the CDR3 is 17 residues. Per germline, CDR1 SNHLY and CDR2 FYNNEI. Trimming removed 0 bases at V and 2 bases at J, with 16 bases between. CDR3 region: CASSEALMSGLQETQYF. CDR3 DNA: TGTGCCAGCAGTGAAGCGCTTATGTCCGGATTACAAGAGACCCAGTACTTC. The variable domain in full, with the rest retrieved from reference TRBV2 and TRBJ2-5, is EPEVTQTPSHQVTQMGQEVILRCVPISNHLYFYWYRQILGQKVEFLVSFYNNEISEKSEIFDDQFSVERPDGSNFTLKIRSTKLEDSAMYFCASSEALMSGLQETQYFGPGTRLLVL.

This rearrangement joins TRBV5-1 to TRBJ2-3; TRBD2 might be the D (6 bases). This CDR3 is 14 amino acids long. V gave up 5 bases and J gave up 2 bases, with 12 bases separating them. CDR1 and CDR2 (germline): SGHRS, YFSETQ. This CDR3 is CASRGGGDTDTQYF. The CDR3 DNA reads as TGCGCCAGCAGGGGCGGCGGGGACACAGATACGCAGTATTTT.

The rearrangement uses TRBV7-2 and TRBJ2-1; perhaps TRBD1 as D (6 bases). This CDR3 is built from 14 residues. V was cut by 7 bases and J by 0 bases, with 10 bases left in between. Germline CDR1 SGHTA, CDR2 FQGNSA. CDR3 residues: CASKGQSSYNEQFF. In nucleotides, the CDR3 is TGTGCCAGCAAAGGACAGAGCTCCTACAATGAGCAGTTCTTC.